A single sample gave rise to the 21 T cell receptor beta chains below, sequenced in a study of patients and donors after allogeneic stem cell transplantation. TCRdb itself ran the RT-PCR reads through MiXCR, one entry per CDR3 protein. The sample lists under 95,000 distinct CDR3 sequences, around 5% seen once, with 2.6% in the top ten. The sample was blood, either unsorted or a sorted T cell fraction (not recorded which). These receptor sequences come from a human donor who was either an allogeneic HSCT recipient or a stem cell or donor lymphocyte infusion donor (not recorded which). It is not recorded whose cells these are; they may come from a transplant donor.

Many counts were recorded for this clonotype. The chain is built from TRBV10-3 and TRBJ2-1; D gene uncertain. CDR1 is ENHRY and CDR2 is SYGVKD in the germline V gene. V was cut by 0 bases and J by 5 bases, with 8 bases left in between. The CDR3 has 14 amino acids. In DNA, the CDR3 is TGTGCCATCAGTGAGTCGAAGGGTAACAATGAGCAGTTCTTC. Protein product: CAISESKGNNEQFF.

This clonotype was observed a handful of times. CDR3 in DNA: TGTGCCAGCAGCCAAGGGGGGCTAGCGGACAAAACAGATACGCAGTATTTT. Encoded protein: CASSQGGLADKTDTQYF. This sequence joins TRBV3-1 and TRBJ2-3; TRBD2 is a possible D gene (7 bases). With 1 base removed from V and 3 bases from J, the gap between germline ends came to 17 bases. CDR1 and CDR2 from the germline V gene are LGHDT and YNNKEL (reference sequence). This CDR3 contains 17 residues.

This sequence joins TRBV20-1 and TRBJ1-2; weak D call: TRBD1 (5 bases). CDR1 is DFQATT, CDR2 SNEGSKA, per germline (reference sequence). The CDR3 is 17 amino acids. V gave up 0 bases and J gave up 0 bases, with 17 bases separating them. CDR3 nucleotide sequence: TGCAGTGCTAGAGATTGGGGGGGTTTTGAGTCTAACTATGGCTACACCTTC. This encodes CSARDWGGFESNYGYTF.

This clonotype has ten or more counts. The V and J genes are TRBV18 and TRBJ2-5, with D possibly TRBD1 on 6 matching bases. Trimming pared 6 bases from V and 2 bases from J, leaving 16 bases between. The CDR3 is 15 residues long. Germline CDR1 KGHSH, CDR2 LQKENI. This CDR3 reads CASSRGGRGQETQYF. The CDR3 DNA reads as TGTGCCAGCTCGCGAGGGGGTCGGGGACAAGAGACCCAGTACTTC.

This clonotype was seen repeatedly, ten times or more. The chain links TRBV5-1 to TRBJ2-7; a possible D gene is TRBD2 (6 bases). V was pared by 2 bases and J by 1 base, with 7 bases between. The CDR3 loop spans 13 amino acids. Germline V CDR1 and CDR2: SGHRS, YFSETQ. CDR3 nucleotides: TGCGCCAGCAGCTTCGGGGGATCCTACGAGCAGTACTTC. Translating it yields CASSFGGSYEQYF.

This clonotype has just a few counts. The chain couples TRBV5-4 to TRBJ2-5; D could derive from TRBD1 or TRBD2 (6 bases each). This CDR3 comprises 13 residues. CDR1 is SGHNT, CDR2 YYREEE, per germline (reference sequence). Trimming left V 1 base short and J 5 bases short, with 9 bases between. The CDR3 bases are TGTGCCAGCAGCTTGAGGGGGGAGGAGACCCAGTACTTC. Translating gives CASSLRGEETQYF.

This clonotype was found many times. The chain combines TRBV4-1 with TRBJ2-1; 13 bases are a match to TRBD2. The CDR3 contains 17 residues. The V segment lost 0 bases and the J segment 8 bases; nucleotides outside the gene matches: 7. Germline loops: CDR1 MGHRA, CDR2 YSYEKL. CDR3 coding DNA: TGCGCCAGCAGCCAAGAACTAGCGGGAGGGGTTTACTATGAGCAGTTCTTC. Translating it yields CASSQELAGGVYYEQFF.

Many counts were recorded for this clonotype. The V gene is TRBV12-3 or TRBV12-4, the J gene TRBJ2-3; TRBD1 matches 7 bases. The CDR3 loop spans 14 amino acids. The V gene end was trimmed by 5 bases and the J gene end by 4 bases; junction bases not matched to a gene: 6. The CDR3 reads CASSRQGGADTQYF. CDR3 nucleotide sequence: TGTGCCAGCAGTCGACAGGGTGGCGCAGATACGCAGTATTTT.

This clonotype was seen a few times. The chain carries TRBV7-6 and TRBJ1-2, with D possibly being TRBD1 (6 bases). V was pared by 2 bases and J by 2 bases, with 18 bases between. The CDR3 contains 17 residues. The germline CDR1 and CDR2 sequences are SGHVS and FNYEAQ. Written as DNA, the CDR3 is TGTGCCAGCAGCTTAAACCGGGGGCGAGGGGGAAACTATGGCTACACCTTC. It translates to CASSLNRGRGGNYGYTF.

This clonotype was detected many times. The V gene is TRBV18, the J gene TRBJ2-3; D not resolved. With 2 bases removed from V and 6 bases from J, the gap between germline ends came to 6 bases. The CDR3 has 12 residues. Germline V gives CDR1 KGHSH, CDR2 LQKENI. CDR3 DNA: TGTGCCAGCTCACCAGGTAGCGATACGCAGTATTTT. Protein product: CASSPGSDTQYF.

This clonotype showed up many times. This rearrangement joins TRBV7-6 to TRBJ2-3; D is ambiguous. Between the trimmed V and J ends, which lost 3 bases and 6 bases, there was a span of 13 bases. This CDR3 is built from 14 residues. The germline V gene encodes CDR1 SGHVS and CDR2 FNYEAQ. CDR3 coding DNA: TGTGCCAGCAGCTTGATGACGGCTTGGGATACGCAGTATTTT. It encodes CASSLMTAWDTQYF. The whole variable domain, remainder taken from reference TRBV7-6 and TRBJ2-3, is GAGVSQSPRYKVTKRGQDVALRCDPISGHVSLYWYRQALGQGPEFLTYFNYEAQQDKSGLPNDRFSAERPEGSISTLTIQRTEQRDSAMYRCASSLMTAWDTQYFGPGTRLTVL.

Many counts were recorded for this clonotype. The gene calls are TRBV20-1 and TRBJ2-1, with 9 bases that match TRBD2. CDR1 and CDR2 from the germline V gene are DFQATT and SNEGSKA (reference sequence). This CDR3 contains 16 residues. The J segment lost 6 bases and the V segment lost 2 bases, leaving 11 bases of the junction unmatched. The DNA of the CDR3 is TGCAGTGCTAGACCGAGCGGGAGGCTTTATATCAATGAGCAGTTCTTC. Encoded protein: CSARPSGRLYINEQFF.

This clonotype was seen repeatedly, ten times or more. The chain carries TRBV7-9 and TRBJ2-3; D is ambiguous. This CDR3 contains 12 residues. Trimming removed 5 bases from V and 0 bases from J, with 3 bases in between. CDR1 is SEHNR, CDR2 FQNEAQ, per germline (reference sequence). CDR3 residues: CASSLSTDTQYF. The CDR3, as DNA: TGTGCCAGCAGCCTTAGCACAGATACGCAGTATTTT.

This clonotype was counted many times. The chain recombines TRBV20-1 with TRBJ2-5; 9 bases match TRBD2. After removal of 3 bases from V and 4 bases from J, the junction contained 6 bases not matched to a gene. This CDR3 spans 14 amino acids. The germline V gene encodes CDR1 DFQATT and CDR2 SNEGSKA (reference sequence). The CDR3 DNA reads TGCAGTGCTAGGGTAGCGGGAGACTCAGAGACCCAGTACTTC. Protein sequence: CSARVAGDSETQYF.

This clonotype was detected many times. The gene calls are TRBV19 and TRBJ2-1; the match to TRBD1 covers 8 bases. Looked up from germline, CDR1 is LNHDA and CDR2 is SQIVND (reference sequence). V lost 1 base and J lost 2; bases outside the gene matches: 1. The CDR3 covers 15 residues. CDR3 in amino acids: CASSIGDRPYNEQFF. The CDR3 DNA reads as TGTGCCAGTAGTATAGGGGACAGGCCCTACAATGAGCAGTTCTTC.

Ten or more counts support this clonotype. Here the CDR3 DNA reads TGCAGTGCTAGATTAGCCCAACCGGGACTAGCGGGGATTGACGAGCAGTACTTC. It is translated as CSARLAQPGLAGIDEQYF. The gene calls are TRBV20-1 and TRBJ2-7, with 13 bases that match TRBD2. Germline V lookup: CDR1 DFQATT, CDR2 SNEGSKA (reference sequence). V lost 2 bases, J lost 5 bases, and 15 bases stayed unmatched. This CDR3 is built from 18 residues.

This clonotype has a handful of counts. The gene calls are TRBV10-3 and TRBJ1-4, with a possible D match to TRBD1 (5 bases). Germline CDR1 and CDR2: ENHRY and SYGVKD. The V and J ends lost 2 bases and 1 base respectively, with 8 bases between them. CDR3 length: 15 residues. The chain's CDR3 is CAISETQGTNEKLFF. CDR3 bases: TGTGCCATCAGTGAGACGCAGGGAACTAATGAAAAACTGTTTTTT.

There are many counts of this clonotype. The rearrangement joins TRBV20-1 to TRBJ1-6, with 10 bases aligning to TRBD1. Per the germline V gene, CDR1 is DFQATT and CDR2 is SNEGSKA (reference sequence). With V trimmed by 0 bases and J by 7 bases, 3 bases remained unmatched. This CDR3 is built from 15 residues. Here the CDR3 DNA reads TGCAGTGCTAGAGAGGGACAGGGGAGAAATTCACCCCTCCACTTT. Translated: CSAREGQGRNSPLHF.

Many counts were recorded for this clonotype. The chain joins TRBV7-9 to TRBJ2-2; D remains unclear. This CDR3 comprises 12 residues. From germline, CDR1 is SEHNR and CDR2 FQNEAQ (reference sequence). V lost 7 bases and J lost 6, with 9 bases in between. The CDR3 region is CASTRPAGELFF. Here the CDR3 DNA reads TGTGCCAGCACCAGGCCAGCCGGGGAGCTGTTTTTT.

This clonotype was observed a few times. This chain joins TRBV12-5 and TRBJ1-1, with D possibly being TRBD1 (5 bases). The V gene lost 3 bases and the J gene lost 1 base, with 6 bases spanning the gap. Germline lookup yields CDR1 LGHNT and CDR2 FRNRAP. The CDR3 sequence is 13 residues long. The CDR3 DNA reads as TGTGCTAGTGGTTTCGGGGGGAACACTGAAGCTTTCTTT. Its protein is CASGFGGNTEAFF.

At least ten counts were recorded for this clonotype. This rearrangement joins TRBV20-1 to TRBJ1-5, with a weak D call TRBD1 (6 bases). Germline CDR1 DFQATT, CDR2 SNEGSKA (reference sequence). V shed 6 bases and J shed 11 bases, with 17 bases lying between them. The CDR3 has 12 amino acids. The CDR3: CSARDTPRAQHF. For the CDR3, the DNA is TGCAGTGCGCGGGACACCCCGCGGGCCCAGCATTTT.